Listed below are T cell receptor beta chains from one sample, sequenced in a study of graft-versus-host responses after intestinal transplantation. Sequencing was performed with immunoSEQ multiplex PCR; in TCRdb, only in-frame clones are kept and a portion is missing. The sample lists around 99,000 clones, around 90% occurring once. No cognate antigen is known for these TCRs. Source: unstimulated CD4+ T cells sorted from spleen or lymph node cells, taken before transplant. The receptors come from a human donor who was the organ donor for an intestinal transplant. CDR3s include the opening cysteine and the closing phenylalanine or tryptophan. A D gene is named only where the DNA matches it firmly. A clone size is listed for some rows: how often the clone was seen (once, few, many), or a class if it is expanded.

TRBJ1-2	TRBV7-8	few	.	TGTGCCAGCAGCTTAAGGCGGGGGGCGGACTATGGCTACACCTTC	CASSLRRGADYGYTF
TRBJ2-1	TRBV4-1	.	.	TGCGCCAGCAGCCAAGACAGGGGTCTGGGAAATGAGCAGTTCTTC	CASSQDRGLGNEQFF
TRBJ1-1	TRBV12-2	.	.	TGTGCAAGTCGCCACCATGTTTGGGGGAACACTGAAGCTTTCTTT	CASRHHVWGNTEAFF
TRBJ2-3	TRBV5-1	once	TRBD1	TGCGCCAGCAGCGTGGGGACAGGCACAGATACGCAGTATTTT	CASSVGTGTDTQYF
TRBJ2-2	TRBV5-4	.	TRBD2	TGTGCCAGCAGCTTTCCTAGCGGGAAAGCGACCGGGGAGCTGTTTTTT	CASSFPSGKATGELFF
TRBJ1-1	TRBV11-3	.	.	TGTGCCAGCAGAACATTTGAGGGCAAGAACACTGAAGCTTTCTTT	CASRTFEGKNTEAFF
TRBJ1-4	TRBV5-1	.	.	TGCGCCAGCAGGCGGGACACAACTAATGAAAAACTGTTTTTT	CASRRDTTNEKLFF
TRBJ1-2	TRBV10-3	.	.	TGTGCCATCAGTCGGTCGACAGGAACTAACTATGGCTACACCTTC	CAISRSTGTNYGYTF
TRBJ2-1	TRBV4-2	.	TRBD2	TGTGCCAGCAGCCGAGATAGACTAGCGGACTACAATGAGCAGTTCTTC	CASSRDRLADYNEQFF
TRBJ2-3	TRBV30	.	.	TGTGCCTGGAATCCTAGCGCCTCAGATACGCAGTATTTT	CAWNPSASDTQYF
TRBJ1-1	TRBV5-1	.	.	TGCGCCAGCAGCTTTGGGGACACTGAAGCTTTCTTT	CASSFGDTEAFF
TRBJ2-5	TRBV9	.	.	TGTGCCAGCAGCGTAACCTTGGGATTCCAAGAGACCCAGTACTTC	CASSVTLGFQETQYF
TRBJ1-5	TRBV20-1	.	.	TGCAGTGCCGGAGTGGAACAGCCCCAGCATTTT	CSAGVEQPQHF
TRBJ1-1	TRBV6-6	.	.	TGTGCCAGCAGCGTGCCGATTGAAGCTTTCTTT	CASSVPIEAFF
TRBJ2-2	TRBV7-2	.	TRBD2	TGTGCCAGCAGCAGAACCGGGACTAGCGGGAGTAACACCGGGGAGCTGTTTTTT	CASSRTGTSGSNTGELFF
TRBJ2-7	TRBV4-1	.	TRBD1	TGCGCCAGCAGCCGGAACCGGGACAGGAGCTACGAGCAGTACTTC	CASSRNRDRSYEQYF